The 11 T cell receptor beta chains given below trace back to one sample, sequenced in a study of blood T cell repertoires in COVID-19. Here immunoSEQ multiplex PCR was the method, and the copy in TCRdb shows in-frame clones only, minus some. Among 380,000 or so clones listed, around 90% were seen once. Sequencing was done on a sample of PBMCs or T cells enriched from blood (not recorded which). Every receptor here comes from a woman aged 40 to 49 with acute COVID-19.

This chain uses TRBV2 with TRBJ2-1, with D perhaps TRBD1 (5 bases). Per the germline V gene, CDR1 is SNHLY and CDR2 is FYNNEI. CDR3 length equals 11 residues. Trimming took 10 bases from V and 4 from J, leaving 8 bases between them. CDR3 amino acids: CAIDRYNEQFF. CDR3 nucleotides: TGTGCCATTGACAGATACAATGAGCAGTTCTTC. The entire variable domain, with the rest obtained from reference TRBV2 and TRBJ2-1, is as follows: EPEVTQTPSHQVTQMGQEVILRCVPISNHLYFYWYRQILGQKVEFLVSFYNNEISEKSEIFDDQFSVERPDGSNFTLKIRSTKLEDSAMYFCAIDRYNEQFFGPGTRLTVL.

The chain couples TRBV5-1 to TRBJ2-7, with 10 bases identical to TRBD1. J lost 6 bases, V lost 0 bases, and 3 bases had no gene match. CDR3 length equals 14 residues. From germline, CDR1 is SGHRS and CDR2 YFSETQ. The CDR3 loop is CASSLDGTGAEQYF. In DNA form, the CDR3 reads TGCGCCAGCAGCTTGGACGGGACAGGGGCCGAGCAGTACTTC.

This clone was found a few times. The chain links TRBV19 to TRBJ2-7; D unclear. CDR1 is LNHDA and CDR2 is SQIVND in the germline V gene (reference sequence). Trimming took 6 bases from V and 2 from J, leaving 14 bases between them. The CDR3 is made up of 14 amino acids. DNA for the CDR3: TGTGCCAGTAGCCCCCCGGGTTCCCCCTACGAGCAGTACTTC. Translation gives CASSPPGSPYEQYF.

The V gene is TRBV2, the J gene TRBJ2-7, with D perhaps matching TRBD2 (5 bases). The CDR3 spans 12 residues. V lost 5 bases and J lost 7, with 12 bases in between. Per the germline V gene, CDR1 is SNHLY and CDR2 is FYNNEI. In DNA form, the CDR3 reads TGTGCCAGCAGTATTGAGGGTTTGGAGCAGTACTTC. Its translation is CASSIEGLEQYF.

The rearrangement uses TRBV29-1 and TRBJ2-3, with D possibly TRBD2 on 6 matching bases. Trimming pared 6 bases from V and 0 bases from J, leaving 13 bases between. Germline CDR1 is SQVTM and CDR2 is ANQGSEA. The CDR3 covers 14 residues. The CDR3 sequence is CSVRESTSTDTQYF. CDR3 sequence (DNA): TGCAGCGTCCGGGAGTCTACTAGCACAGATACGCAGTATTTT.

The chain links TRBV5-4 to TRBJ1-3; D not resolved. Germline V gene sequence: CDR1 SGHNT, CDR2 YYREEE (reference sequence). The CDR3 covers 11 residues. The V and J ends lost 4 bases and 9 bases respectively, with 8 bases between them. The CDR3 reads CASSPGGTIYF. As DNA, the CDR3 is TGTGCCAGCAGCCCGGGAGGCACCATATATTTT.

This chain joins TRBV25-1 and TRBJ2-2; D remains unclear. Germline loops: CDR1 MGHDK, CDR2 SYGVNS. The CDR3 contains 14 residues. With 7 bases removed from V and 4 bases from J, the gap between germline ends came to 13 bases. The DNA of the CDR3 is TGTGCCAGCACGGCCCTACGAGGCACCGGGGAGCTGTTTTTT. This encodes CASTALRGTGELFF. The whole variable domain, remainder taken from reference TRBV25-1 and TRBJ2-2, is EADIYQTPRYLVIGTGKKITLECSQTMGHDKMYWYQQDPGMELHLIHYSYGVNSTEKGDLSSESTVSRIRTEHFPLTLESARPSHTSQYLCASTALRGTGELFFGEGSRLTVL.

The chain carries TRBV7-2 and TRBJ1-6; perhaps TRBD1 as D (5 bases). In germline, CDR1 is SGHTA, CDR2 FQGNSA. CDR3 length equals 12 residues. With 5 bases removed from V and 8 bases from J, the gap between germline ends came to 7 bases. CDR3 protein: CASSPQDSPLHF. CDR3 sequence (DNA): TGTGCCAGCAGCCCACAGGATTCACCCCTCCACTTT.

The chain links TRBV3-1 (or the pseudogene TRBV3-2) to TRBJ1-2; possibly TRBD1 for D (6 bases). This CDR3 comprises 15 residues. The V end lost 3 bases, the J end lost 0 bases, and 11 bases lay between the germline ends. Germline V gene sequence: CDR1 LGHDT, CDR2 YNNKEL (reference sequence). In DNA form, the CDR3 reads TGTGCCAGCAGCCACGGGACACGCGCTAACTATGGCTACACCTTC. This gives the protein CASSHGTRANYGYTF.

The chain employs TRBV24-1 and TRBJ2-3; 8 bases are a match to TRBD1. This CDR3 spans 16 amino acids. The junction had 6 bases not matched to a gene; V was cut back by 4 bases and J by 1 base. Germline V gives CDR1 KGHDR, CDR2 SFDVKD. This CDR3 reads CATSERTGWGTDTQYF. The CDR3 DNA is TGTGCCACCAGTGAGCGGACAGGGTGGGGCACAGATACGCAGTATTTT.

The CDR3: CAISLLLDNEQFF. The CDR3 region has the DNA TGTGCCATCAGCCTACTCCTTGACAATGAGCAGTTCTTC. The chain recombines TRBV10-3 with TRBJ2-1; D gene ambiguous. The CDR3 length is 13 residues. Germline V CDR1 and CDR2: ENHRY, SYGVKD. The ends were cut back, 6 bases at V and 5 bases at J, with 11 bases in the middle.